Following are 29 T cell receptor beta chains from one sample sequenced in a study of T cell responses to AZD1222 COVID-19 vaccine. Measured with immunoSEQ multiplex PCR; TCRdb has only the in-frame clones, and not every one. The repertoire holds tens of thousands of clones, approximately 89% seen once, with more than 25% in the top ten. Sequenced material: peripheral blood, taken 28 days after the second AZD1222 dose. The receptors originated from an adult who received the AZD1222 COVID-19 vaccine.

The chain recombines TRBV5-1 with TRBJ2-1, with unresolved D. V was shortened by 0 bases and J by 7 bases, with 8 bases between the two germline ends. This CDR3 comprises 13 residues. Germline V gene data show CDR1 as SGHRS and CDR2 as YFSETQ. DNA of the CDR3: TGCGCCAGCAGCTTGGGAGCACGGAATGAGCAGTTCTTC. This encodes CASSLGARNEQFF. Full variable domain (rest looked up from reference TRBV5-1 and TRBJ2-1): KAGVTQTPRYLIKTRGQQVTLSCSPISGHRSVSWYQQTPGQGLQFLFEYFSETQRNKGNFPGRFSGRQFSNSRSEMNVSTLELGDSALYLCASSLGARNEQFFGPGTRLTVL.

This clone appeared a single time. This chain connects TRBV7-2 to TRBJ2-7; a possible D gene is TRBD2 (7 bases). Germline V gene lookup returns CDR1 SGHTA and CDR2 FQGNSA. Trimming left V 5 bases short and J 3 bases short, with 17 bases between. The CDR3 consists of 15 residues. The chain's CDR3 is CASSLGPAGHYEQYF. The CDR3 DNA is TGTGCCAGCAGCCTAGGGCCAGCGGGACACTACGAGCAGTACTTC.

The rearrangement links TRBV27 to TRBJ2-7; 10 bases line up with TRBD2. Germline trimming cut 4 bases from V and 3 bases from J; bases unmatched to any gene: 6. The CDR3 length is 15 residues. The germline CDR1 and CDR2 sequences are MNHEY and SMNVEV (reference sequence). Here the CDR3 DNA reads TGTGCCAGCAGTTCTAGCGGGGGTTATAACTACGAGCAGTACTTC. This codes for CASSSSGGYNYEQYF.

This chain connects TRBV3-1 (or the pseudogene TRBV3-2) to TRBJ1-1, with TRBD1 as a possible D gene (6 bases). CDR3 length: 14 amino acids. Per the germline V gene, CDR1 is LGHDT and CDR2 is YNNKEL (reference sequence). The V and J ends lost 1 base and 4 bases respectively, with 10 bases between them. The CDR3 DNA sequence: TGTGCCAGCAGCCAAGGATTCAGGGGCACTGAAGCTTTCTTT. It codes for CASSQGFRGTEAFF.

This chain connects TRBV4-1 to TRBJ1-5, with 7 bases identical to TRBD1. Per the germline V gene, CDR1 is MGHRA and CDR2 is YSYEKL. The CDR3 contains 16 residues. Trimming took 3 bases from V and 5 from J; bases not matched to a gene: 10. The chain's CDR3 is CASSQFGTALDQPQHF. The DNA for the CDR3 is TGCGCCAGCAGCCAGTTCGGGACAGCGTTGGATCAGCCCCAGCATTTT.

This clone was seen once. The junction and the germline gene differ at one end; a read error may be behind it. V is TRBV19 and J is TRBJ2-5, with 11 bases aligning to TRBD2. Germline V gene data show CDR1 as LNHDA and CDR2 as SQIVND (reference sequence). This CDR3 region has 17 residues. CDR3 bases: TGTGCCAGCAGTATCTCGCTCGTAGCGGGAGGGCCCCTTACCCAGTACTTC. Protein: CASSISLVAGGPLTQYF.

The rearrangement uses TRBV7-9 and TRBJ2-3; TRBD1 agrees at 7 bases. J gave up 6 bases and V 1 base, and 7 bases lay outside the gene matches. Germline values: CDR1 SEHNR, CDR2 FQNEAQ (reference sequence). The CDR3 runs 15 residues. The CDR3 loop is CASSLVKGARDTQYF. The CDR3 DNA follows: TGTGCCAGCAGCTTAGTGAAGGGGGCGCGGGATACGCAGTATTTT. Full variable domain (missing parts from reference TRBV7-9 and TRBJ2-3): DTGVSQNPRHKITKRGQNVTFRCDPISEHNRLYWYRQTLGQGPEFLTYFQNEAQLEKSRLLSDRFSAERPKGSFSTLEIQRTEQGDSAMYLCASSLVKGARDTQYFGPGTRLTVL.

The genes are TRBV24-1 and TRBJ1-1; possible D gene TRBD1, 6 bases. The CDR3 has 14 amino acids. V gave up 3 bases and J gave up 6 bases, with 13 bases separating them. Germline assignment: CDR1 KGHDR and CDR2 SFDVKD. The CDR3 reads CATSDRTGTAEAFF. The CDR3 DNA sequence: TGTGCCACCAGTGATCGAACAGGGACCGCTGAAGCTTTCTTT.

V is TRBV19 and J is TRBJ1-5; possible D gene TRBD1, 5 bases. The ends were cut back, 6 bases at V and 7 bases at J, with 19 bases in the middle. From germline, CDR1 is LNHDA and CDR2 SQIVND (reference sequence). This CDR3 is 15 amino acids long. The CDR3 sequence is CASRSGQGGEQPQHF. Here the CDR3 DNA reads TGTGCCAGTAGGAGCGGGCAGGGTGGGGAGCAGCCCCAGCATTTT.

V is TRBV4-2 and J is TRBJ1-3; no definite D call. The CDR3 totals 15 residues. Trimming pared 0 bases from V and 1 base from J, leaving 7 bases between. CDR1 LGHNA and CDR2 YNFKEQ come from the germline V gene. CDR3 sequence reads: CASSQELHSGNTIYF. The CDR3 DNA sequence: TGTGCCAGCAGCCAAGAACTTCATTCTGGAAACACCATATATTTT.

CDR3 DNA sequence: TGTGCCAGCACTGGACGGAAACCACTGATGAACACTGAAGCTTTCTTT. It specifies CASTGRKPLMNTEAFF. The rearrangement uses TRBV3-1 (or the pseudogene TRBV3-2) and TRBJ1-1; D unclear. Germline V gene data show CDR1 as LGHDT and CDR2 as YNNKEL (reference sequence). The CDR3 totals 16 residues. Trimming removed 7 bases at V and 0 bases at J, with 18 bases between.

The chain employs TRBV11-3 and TRBJ2-7; TRBD1 matches 9 bases. The CDR3 totals 15 residues. Germline loops: CDR1 SGHNT, CDR2 YENEEA. V was pared by 5 bases and J by 3 bases, with 8 bases of the junction left unmatched. The CDR3 sequence is CASSVTGTGIYEQYF. CDR3 DNA: TGTGCCAGCAGCGTCACCGGGACAGGGATCTACGAGCAGTACTTC.

The chain carries TRBV19 and TRBJ1-4, with D possibly TRBD1 on 5 matching bases. The CDR3 totals 15 residues. The V end lost 7 bases, the J end lost 5 bases, and 17 bases lay between the germline ends. Germline CDR1 reads LNHDA; CDR2 reads SQIVND (reference sequence). The CDR3 region is CASNRVDSRNEKLFF. The CDR3 region has the DNA TGTGCCAGTAATCGTGTCGACAGCCGGAATGAAAAACTGTTTTTT.

For the CDR3, the DNA is TGTGCCACCAGTGATTCGAAATCAGGGCGGGTTGATTCACCCCTCCACTTT. Protein product: CATSDSKSGRVDSPLHF. The chain joins TRBV24-1 to TRBJ1-6; D possibly corresponds to TRBD1 (5 bases). The CDR3 sequence is 17 residues long. V lost 2 bases, J lost 8 bases, and 18 bases lay in between. CDR1 and CDR2 (germline): KGHDR, SFDVKD.

The V gene is TRBV6-4, the J gene TRBJ2-5, with TRBD1 matching 10 bases. Trimming at V came to 8 bases and at J to 4 bases, leaving 19 bases not matched to a gene. Germline loops: CDR1 MRHNA, CDR2 SNTAGT. The CDR3 is 18 residues long. The CDR3 is CASPRTRDRGRRGETQYF. The CDR3 DNA sequence: TGTGCCAGCCCAAGGACGAGAGACAGGGGGCGAAGAGGAGAGACCCAGTACTTC.

V gene TRBV29-1 combines with J gene TRBJ2-2; D gene uncertain. V gave up 4 bases and J gave up 3 bases, with 12 bases separating them. CDR1 SQVTM and CDR2 ANQGSEA come from the germline V gene. This CDR3 comprises 14 residues. The CDR3 bases are TGCAGCGTTGCCGCCGGGCAGGACACCGGGGAGCTGTTTTTT. Its protein product is CSVAAGQDTGELFF.

In this sample, this clone turned up once. The chain carries TRBV7-2 and TRBJ2-7; 10 bases are a match to TRBD2. This CDR3 spans 16 amino acids. The V gene's germline CDR1 is SGHTA and CDR2 FQGNSA. Losses at the gene ends were 5 bases for V and 0 bases for J; bases not matched to a gene: 7. This CDR3 reads CASSQLAGVSSYEQYF. The CDR3 coding sequence is TGTGCCAGCAGCCAGCTAGCGGGGGTTAGCTCCTACGAGCAGTACTTC.

The genes are TRBV6-2 or TRBV6-3 and TRBJ1-3; unclear D gene. The CDR3 length is 16 residues. Trimming pared 0 bases from V and 0 bases from J, leaving 9 bases between. The germline CDR1 and CDR2 sequences are MNHEY and SVGEGT. CDR3 DNA: TGTGCCAGCAGTTACTCCAGGTTCTACTCTGGAAACACCATATATTTT. Translating gives CASSYSRFYSGNTIYF.

This chain links TRBV27 with TRBJ2-3; TRBD2 agrees at 13 bases. The V segment lost 6 bases and the J segment 4 bases; nucleotides outside the gene matches: 1. The CDR3 totals 14 residues. CDR1 is MNHEY and CDR2 is SMNVEV in the germline V gene (reference sequence). CDR3 in DNA: TGTGCCAGCAGAGGACTAGCGGGAGCAGATACGCAGTATTTT. Amino acid sequence: CASRGLAGADTQYF.

This clone was recorded only once. The CDR3 DNA sequence: TGCGCCAGCAGCCCCGGGGGGGCGAGAGAAAAACTGTTTTTT. Translation: CASSPGGAREKLFF. This chain joins TRBV5-1 and TRBJ1-4; the D gene is possibly TRBD1 (6 bases). The length of the CDR3 is 14 residues. Per germline, CDR1 SGHRS and CDR2 YFSETQ. V shed 4 bases and J shed 8 bases, with 15 bases lying between them. Combining the CDR3 with reference TRBV5-1 and TRBJ1-4 gives the whole variable domain KAGVTQTPRYLIKTRGQQVTLSCSPISGHRSVSWYQQTPGQGLQFLFEYFSETQRNKGNFPGRFSGRQFSNSRSEMNVSTLELGDSALYLCASSPGGAREKLFFGSGTQLSVL.

J is TRBJ1-2 and V is TRBV7-9; D is perhaps TRBD1 (5 bases). This CDR3 is 14 amino acids long. V lost 0 bases to trimming and J lost 10 bases, with 15 bases between them. The germline V gene encodes CDR1 SEHNR and CDR2 FQNEAQ (reference sequence). The chain's CDR3 is CASSLAEGTDTYTF. The CDR3, as DNA: TGTGCCAGCAGCTTAGCAGAGGGGACCGATACCTACACCTTC.

V is TRBV3-1 (or the pseudogene TRBV3-2) and J is TRBJ1-2; TRBD1 aligns across 9 bases. The CDR3 runs 14 residues. V dropped 4 bases and J dropped 8; count of bases not matched to a gene: 8. Germline V gene sequence: CDR1 LGHDT, CDR2 YNNKEL (reference sequence). CDR3 sequence: CASSPIQGARGYTF. In DNA, the CDR3 is TGTGCCAGCAGCCCCATACAGGGGGCGAGAGGCTACACCTTC.

The V and J genes are TRBV30 and TRBJ2-7; 8 positions agree with TRBD1. The V gene's germline CDR1 is GTSNPN and CDR2 SVGIG (reference sequence). V lost 5 bases, J lost 5 bases, and 2 bases stayed unmatched. The CDR3 contains 11 residues. This CDR3 is CAWGQGHEQYF. The CDR3 bases are TGTGCCTGGGGACAGGGCCACGAGCAGTACTTC.

The chain is built from TRBV24-1 and TRBJ2-7, with a tentative D call TRBD2 (5 bases). V lost 4 bases and J 4 bases, leaving 19 bases between the germline ends. The CDR3 runs 16 residues. Germline-derived CDR1 and CDR2 are KGHDR and SFDVKD. CDR3 region: CATSDLLGSHGYEQYF. The CDR3 bases are TGTGCCACCAGTGACCTCCTGGGGAGCCACGGGTACGAGCAGTACTTC.

Only a few counts were recorded for this clone. The rearrangement joins TRBV18 to TRBJ1-1; no reliable D call. V dropped 3 bases and J dropped 4 bases, with 12 bases sitting between them. Germline assignment: CDR1 KGHSH and CDR2 LQKENI. The CDR3 has 14 residues. CDR3 loop: CASSPERWSTEAFF. CDR3 DNA: TGTGCCAGCTCACCGGAAAGGTGGAGCACTGAAGCTTTCTTT.

This clone has a single count. The J gene is TRBJ2-1, the V gene TRBV7-6, with D maybe TRBD1 (5 bases). V was cut by 2 bases and J by 9 bases, with 14 bases left in between. Germline V gene lookup returns CDR1 SGHVS and CDR2 FNYEAQ. The CDR3 has 14 amino acids. CDR3 DNA sequence: TGTGCCAGCAGCTTAATTCGAGGAAGGGGTGAGCAGTTCTTC. Encoded protein: CASSLIRGRGEQFF.

The chain carries TRBV3-1 (or the pseudogene TRBV3-2) and TRBJ2-1; possibly TRBD2 for D (6 bases). CDR3 length: 15 residues. Trimming stripped 0 bases from V and 7 bases from J, with 13 bases between. Germline CDR1 is LGHDT and CDR2 is YNNKEL (reference sequence). CDR3 nucleotides: TGTGCCAGCAGCCAAGAACGGGGGAGTAGGAATGAGCAGTTCTTC. This encodes CASSQERGSRNEQFF.

J is TRBJ2-1 and V is TRBV24-1; TRBD2 matches at 10 bases. Germline V CDR1 and CDR2: KGHDR, SFDVKD. The CDR3 extends over 16 amino acids. The J segment lost 8 bases and the V segment lost 4 bases, leaving 10 bases of the junction unmatched. The CDR3 loop is CATSEPKREGRDEQFF. The CDR3 nucleotides are TGTGCCACCAGTGAACCTAAGCGGGAGGGTAGGGATGAGCAGTTCTTC.

The chain carries TRBV21-1 and TRBJ1-2; TRBD1, the D gene given by the table, was not confirmed from the DNA. TRBV21-1 is a documented pseudogene. The CDR3 sequence is 13 residues long. CDR3 nucleotides: TGTGCCAGCAGCAAAAAGGGGGTGGGCGGCTACACCTTC. Translated, it gives CASSKKGVGGYTF.